This TCR beta chain derives from a study of naive CD8 T cells in extremely preterm neonates. Study results and limitations: Preterm neonate repertoires were significantly less rich by iChao1 than others. CDR3 nucleotide sharing was 2.5% to 3% in preterm, 0.3% to 0.5% term, 0.03% children, around 0.01% adults. Relative to older groups, preterm infants had shorter, less trimmed CDR3s with fewer N additions.

Extremely preterm births at roughly 23-27 weeks of gestation supplied the samples. Excluded: fetal demise, active maternal HSV, known maternal HIV. The sample holds sorted live naive CD8+ CD45RA+CCR7+ T cells. About this clone: Its cognate antigen is unknown.

CDR1 and CDR2 (germline): LNHDA, SQIVND (reference sequence). The CDR3 has 13 residues. V was trimmed by 2 bases and J by 8 bases, leaving 7 bases between them. Sequencing was performed with immunoSEQ multiplex PCR; in TCRdb, only in-frame clones are kept and a portion is missing. Of about 23,000 clones in the sample, approximately 90% were seen once. The chain employs TRBV19 and TRBJ1-6; no firm D call. This TCR was sampled from a boy who was born preterm. What was sequenced was naive CD8+ T cells from cord blood. CDR3 DNA sequence: TGTGCCAGTAGTATATTCGGGGATTCACCCCTCCACTTT. It specifies CASSIFGDSPLHF.